Below, one TCR beta chain is given with its context. The data were obtained in a study of cytomegalovirus exposure and HLA in healthy donors. The PCR ran on 60 Vbeta and 13 Jbeta primers. Here immunoSEQ multiplex PCR was the method, and the copy in TCRdb shows in-frame clones only, minus some. The table has 100,000 to 150,000 clones, 75% to 85% seen once. V lost 5 bases and J lost 6, with 11 bases in between. Germline V CDR1 and CDR2: LNHDA, SQIVND (reference sequence). The CDR3 loop spans 13 amino acids. Sequencing input: PBMCs. The chain combines TRBV19 with TRBJ1-5; unclear D gene. The clonotype was recovered from a middle-aged man in good health and CMV-seronegative. CDR3 in amino acids: CASSARESQPQHF. The CDR3 bases are TGTGCCAGTAGTGCTAGGGAGAGTCAGCCCCAGCATTTT.